Each of the 20 T cell receptor beta chains below was sequenced from the same sample in a study of blood T cell repertoires in COVID-19. Some clones are missing from TCRdb's copy, which holds only in-frame ones; the method was immunoSEQ multiplex PCR. The sample shows about 70,000 clones, around 85% of them seen only once. Sequenced: peripheral blood. The receptor set was obtained from a man older than 75 with acute or convalescent COVID-19.

The V call is TRBV5-1, the J call TRBJ1-1; 8 bases fit TRBD1. CDR3 size: 16 residues. Germline V gives CDR1 SGHRS, CDR2 YFSETQ. Trimming took 4 bases from V and 0 from J; bases not matched to a gene: 8. CDR3 coding DNA: TGCGCCAGCAGCATACAGGGGGGAGGCATGAACACTGAAGCTTTCTTT. This encodes CASSIQGGGMNTEAFF.

CDR3 nucleotides: TGTGCCAGCTCACCCACGGACAGGGCTCTGGCTTTCTTT. This codes for CASSPTDRALAFF. The chain is built from TRBV18 and TRBJ1-1, with 8 bases that match TRBD1. This CDR3 is built from 13 residues. V shed 3 bases and J 11 bases; nucleotides not matched to a gene: 8. Germline values: CDR1 KGHSH, CDR2 LQKENI.

The V gene is TRBV5-1, the J gene TRBJ2-1; no clear D. CDR1 is SGHRS and CDR2 is YFSETQ in the germline V gene. CDR3 length: 15 residues. The V and J ends lost 3 bases and 0 bases respectively, with 10 bases between them. Here the CDR3 DNA reads TGCGCCAGCAGCTCTGTAGCAGTCTCCTACAATGAGCAGTTCTTC. This codes for CASSSVAVSYNEQFF.

V is TRBV14 and J is TRBJ1-6, with D maybe TRBD1 (6 bases). V dropped 4 bases and J dropped 3 bases, with 13 bases sitting between them. The CDR3 loop spans 16 amino acids. Per the germline V gene, CDR1 is SGHDN and CDR2 is FVKESK. CDR3 in DNA: TGTGCCAGCAGCCGGGGGGGGCAAGGCTATAATTCACCCCTCCACTTT. Its translation is CASSRGGQGYNSPLHF.

This chain joins TRBV5-4 and TRBJ2-1; D perhaps matches TRBD2 (6 bases). Germline loops: CDR1 SGHNT, CDR2 YYREEE (reference sequence). V shed 0 bases and J shed 1 base, with 11 bases lying between them. The CDR3 runs 16 residues. The CDR3 region is CASSLELSGSYNEQFF. CDR3 DNA: TGTGCCAGCAGCTTGGAACTCAGCGGGTCCTACAATGAGCAGTTCTTC.

This clone was seen a few times. The V and J genes are TRBV2 and TRBJ1-6, with 8 bases identical to TRBD1. CDR3 length: 14 residues. Germline CDR1 and CDR2: SNHLY and FYNNEI. V lost 8 bases to trimming and J lost 6 bases; unmatched junction nucleotides: 6. The CDR3 spells CASAAGGGNSPLHF. CDR3 nucleotide sequence: TGTGCCAGCGCAGCAGGGGGCGGTAATTCACCCCTCCACTTT.

This rearrangement joins TRBV5-1 to TRBJ1-1, with D tentatively TRBD1 (6 bases). CDR3 length equals 14 residues. Germline CDR1 reads SGHRS; CDR2 reads YFSETQ. V was trimmed by 3 bases and J by 0 bases, leaving 9 bases between them. This chain's CDR3 is CASSSGTLNTEAFF. The CDR3 nucleotides read TGCGCCAGCAGCTCCGGGACACTGAACACTGAAGCTTTCTTT. Using reference TRBV5-1 and TRBJ1-1 for the parts outside the CDR3, the full variable domain is KAGVTQTPRYLIKTRGQQVTLSCSPISGHRSVSWYQQTPGQGLQFLFEYFSETQRNKGNFPGRFSGRQFSNSRSEMNVSTLELGDSALYLCASSSGTLNTEAFFGQGTRLTVV.

The chain carries TRBV24-1 and TRBJ2-1; 8 bases line up with TRBD2. Germline V gene lookup returns CDR1 KGHDR and CDR2 SFDVKD. The V segment lost 3 bases and the J segment 7 bases; nucleotides outside the gene matches: 7. This CDR3 has 15 residues. CDR3 residues: CATSDATRGGNEQFF. Written as DNA, the CDR3 is TGTGCCACCAGTGATGCCACCCGGGGGGGGAATGAGCAGTTCTTC.

This chain connects TRBV7-9 to TRBJ2-3; 10 nucleotides match TRBD2. This CDR3 has 16 amino acids. V lost 3 bases, J lost 2 bases, and 5 bases stayed unmatched. Germline loops: CDR1 SEHNR, CDR2 FQNEAQ (reference sequence). The CDR3 loop reads CASSLTSGRATDTQYF. The CDR3 region has the DNA TGTGCCAGCAGCTTGACTAGCGGGCGTGCCACAGATACGCAGTATTTT.

The chain couples TRBV5-4 to TRBJ2-7; TRBD2 matches 8 bases. J was trimmed by 5 bases and V by 3 bases; bases with no gene match: 10. The CDR3 extends over 15 amino acids. CDR1 and CDR2 from the germline V gene are SGHNT and YYREEE (reference sequence). CDR3 in DNA: TGTGCCAGCAGCTCCGGGACTAGGCGGGTCGACGAGCAGTACTTC. Translated: CASSSGTRRVDEQYF.

The chain uses TRBV7-5 and TRBJ1-5; the D call in the table, TRBD1, was not verified against the DNA. TRBV7-5 is deemed a pseudogene. The CDR3 is 15 amino acids. DNA of the CDR3: TGTGTCAGAAGCTTACAGGGTTTATTTAATCAGCCCCAGCATTTT. As protein: CVRSLQGLFNQPQHF.

The chain carries TRBV28 and TRBJ1-4, with 8 bases identical to TRBD1. This CDR3 is 16 amino acids long. From germline, CDR1 is MDHEN and CDR2 SYDVKM. V was pared by 5 bases and J by 3 bases, with 8 bases of the junction left unmatched. CDR3 coding DNA: TGTGCCAGCAGTCCGTACGACAGGGGTCCTAATGAAAAACTGTTTTTT. This sequence encodes CASSPYDRGPNEKLFF. Together with reference TRBV28 and TRBJ1-4, the CDR3 gives the full variable domain: DVKVTQSSRYLVKRTGEKVFLECVQDMDHENMFWYRQDPGLGLRLIYFSYDVKMKEKGDIPEGYSVSREKKERFSLILESASTNQTSMYLCASSPYDRGPNEKLFFGSGTQLSVL.

V and J are TRBV24-1 and TRBJ2-1; 9 bases match TRBD2. The CDR3 runs 15 residues. V trimming: 4 bases; J trimming: 7 bases; junction bases outside the gene matches: 7. CDR1 and CDR2 from the germline V gene are KGHDR and SFDVKD. CDR3 DNA sequence: TGTGCCACCAGTGAAATAGCGGGGGCACCAAATGAGCAGTTCTTC. It yields the protein CATSEIAGAPNEQFF.

The gene calls are TRBV11-2 and TRBJ1-1; D uncertain. Germline V gene lookup returns CDR1 SGHAT and CDR2 FQNNGV. CDR3 length: 12 amino acids. V gave up 1 base and J gave up 3 bases, with 3 bases separating them. The CDR3 loop is CASSLVDTEAFF. CDR3 in DNA: TGTGCCAGCAGCTTAGTCGACACTGAAGCTTTCTTT. Complete variable domain (other parts from reference TRBV11-2 and TRBJ1-1): EAGVAQSPRYKIIEKRQSVAFWCNPISGHATLYWYQQILGQGPKLLIQFQNNGVVDDSQLPKDRFSAERLKGVDSTLKIQPAKLEDSAVYLCASSLVDTEAFFGQGTRLTVV.

The J gene is TRBJ2-7, the V gene TRBV6-5; 9 bases align to TRBD2. The CDR3 is 15 residues long. Losses at the gene ends were 0 bases for V and 2 bases for J; bases not matched to a gene: 2. CDR1 and CDR2 from the germline V gene are MNHEY and SVGAGI. In DNA form, the CDR3 reads TGTGCCAGCAGTTACTCGGGGACTAGCACCTACGAGCAGTACTTC. It specifies CASSYSGTSTYEQYF.

The V call is TRBV18, the J call TRBJ2-3, with D unresolved. V shed 2 bases and J shed 0 bases, with 3 bases lying between them. This CDR3 is built from 13 residues. In germline, CDR1 is KGHSH, CDR2 LQKENI. This CDR3 is CASSPGSTDTQYF. CDR3 bases: TGTGCCAGCTCACCAGGCAGCACAGATACGCAGTATTTT.

V usage is TRBV6-5 and J usage is TRBJ1-5, with a weak D call TRBD1 (5 bases). The length of the CDR3 is 14 residues. In germline, CDR1 is MNHEY, CDR2 SVGAGI. The ends were cut back, 1 base at V and 4 bases at J, with 8 bases in the middle. The CDR3 bases are TGTGCCAGCAGTTACTATCCAGGGAATCAGCCCCAGCATTTT. Protein product: CASSYYPGNQPQHF.

The chain has TRBV11-2 and TRBJ1-6, with TRBD1 identical over 7 bases. The CDR3 runs to 15 residues. V dropped 5 bases and J dropped 5; count of bases not matched to a gene: 6. Germline lookup yields CDR1 SGHAT and CDR2 FQNNGV. The CDR3 protein is CASSHSGQNNSPLHF. CDR3 coding DNA: TGTGCCAGCAGCCACTCGGGACAGAATAATTCACCCCTCCACTTT.

The CDR3, as DNA: TGCGCCAGCAGCCCTGGAGGGGGCGGCGAGCAGTACTTC. Its translation: CASSPGGGGEQYF. This chain joins TRBV5-1 and TRBJ2-7, with D possibly being TRBD1 (7 bases). V was trimmed by 4 bases and J by 6 bases, leaving 14 bases between them. CDR3 length: 13 residues. Germline lookup yields CDR1 SGHRS and CDR2 YFSETQ. The whole variable domain, remainder taken from reference TRBV5-1 and TRBJ2-7, is KAGVTQTPRYLIKTRGQQVTLSCSPISGHRSVSWYQQTPGQGLQFLFEYFSETQRNKGNFPGRFSGRQFSNSRSEMNVSTLELGDSALYLCASSPGGGGEQYFGPGTRLTVT.

Only a few counts were recorded for this clone. The chain recombines TRBV27 with TRBJ1-2, with 7 bases matching TRBD1. Germline V gene data show CDR1 as MNHEY and CDR2 as SMNVEV (reference sequence). The trim removed 5 bases at V and 3 bases at J, leaving 6 bases unmatched. This CDR3 has 14 amino acids. DNA for the CDR3: TGTGCCAGCAGTGTGGCAGGGGGATACTATGGCTACACCTTC. It encodes CASSVAGGYYGYTF.